The clone carrying this TCR beta chain showed up many times. Its matching antigen is unknown. Sequenced material consisted of expressed TCRB transcripts (all of the isolated RNA was reverse transcribed). About 3.57 million reads per sample on average were obtained from naive, central memory and regulatory T cell samples. TCRdb's copy holds only in-frame clones and misses some; the assay was immunoSEQ multiplex PCR. This sample has about 140,000 clones, with 6.9% found just once. These data belong to a study of beta chain features in type 1 diabetes. Sorted populations all had greater than 95% purity. Trimming removed 2 bases from V and 3 bases from J, with 16 bases in between. Germline V gene data show CDR1 as SGHDT and CDR2 as YYEEEE. This CDR3 is 16 amino acids long. The study, taken as a whole, reports: The study notes PCR might favor shorter templates equally in patients and controls.

V gene TRBV5-6 combines with J gene TRBJ2-3; tentative D call: TRBD1 (6 bases). The receptor was isolated from a woman aged 25 to 39 in good health. Material: central memory CD4+ T cells from blood. CDR3 bases: TGTGCCAGCAGCTTCCAGGGGACAAGAGGTACAGATACGCAGTATTTT. Amino acids: CASSFQGTRGTDTQYF.